These T cell receptor beta chains were read from a single sample in a study of blood T cells in healthy people across ages. TCRdb re-called the 5' RACE reads through MiXCR, storing one row per CDR3 protein. The sample holds 700,000 to 850,000 distinct CDR3 sequences, under 40% seen once. Material for sequencing was blood. These receptors all stem from a man between 18 and 29 years old in good health. Both conserved end residues are part of each CDR3. Each record gives: CDR3 length, clone size, J gene, D gene, V gene, CDR3 DNA, CDR3 protein. A D gene is named only where the DNA matches it firmly. The size entry is marked missing in some rows and otherwise reads once, few, many or a size class.

>19|NA|TRBJ2-2|TRBD2|TRBV3-1
TGTGCCAGCAGCCAAGAGACTAGCGGGGGCCCCACGAACACCGGGGGGCTGTTTTTT
CASSQETSGGPTNTGGLFF
>15|few|TRBJ2-5|TRBD2|TRBV12-3/TRBV12-4
TGTGCCAGCAGTCCCATAGCGGGGGGGCGAGAGACCCAGTACTTC
CASSPIAGGRETQYF
>15|NA|TRBJ1-6|NA|TRBV6-6
TGTGCCAGCAGTTACCAACAGAACAATAATTCACCCCTCCACTTT
CASSYQQNNNSPLHF
>13|NA|TRBJ2-7|TRBD1|TRBV6-5
TGTGCCAGCAGTTACTCCTCGGACAGGGGCTTGAACTTC
CASSYSSDRGLNF
>16|few|TRBJ2-1|NA|TRBV7-3
TGTGCCAGCAGCTTACGGGCAGGGTCGACGTACAATGAGCAGTTCTTC
CASSLRAGSTYNEQFF
>14|NA|TRBJ1-6|NA|TRBV5-1
TGCGCCAGCAGTCCGGGCAGGGGCTGGTCACCCCTCCACTTT
CASSPGRGWSPLHF
>14|few|TRBJ1-5|TRBD1|TRBV20-1
TGCAGTGCTAGGTACAGGGGGCCCAATCAGCCCCAGCATTTT
CSARYRGPNQPQHF
>13|NA|TRBJ1-2|NA|TRBV20-1
TGCAGTGCCCCCGGGACAAGGGGATGGGGCTACACCTTC
CSAPGTRGWGYTF
>16|NA|TRBJ2-7|TRBD1|TRBV20-1
TGCAGTGCTAGGGGACAGGTGGCCATTTTTTACAATGAGCAGTACTTC
CSARGQVAIFYNEQYF
>14|few|TRBJ2-1|NA|TRBV5-1
TGCGCCAGCACCGCAAATGAGGGGCTGGGAGAGCAGTTCTTC
CASTANEGLGEQFF
>13|few|TRBJ1-1|NA|TRBV7-9
TGTGCCAGCAGCCCACCACGCGGGGGTGAAGCTTTCTTT
CASSPPRGGEAFF
>13|NA|TRBJ1-1|TRBD1|TRBV29-1
TGCAGCGTCGACAGGGTCGGGAACACTGAAACTTTCTTT
CSVDRVGNTETFF
>15|many|TRBJ2-3|NA|TRBV14
TGTGCCAGCAGCCAAGACTGGCGGCCCACAGATACGCAGTATTTT
CASSQDWRPTDTQYF
>16|NA|TRBJ1-2|TRBD1|TRBV6-5
TGTGCCAGCAGTTACTCGACAGGGGGACCTAACTATGGCTACACCTTC
CASSYSTGGPNYGYTF
>15|NA|TRBJ1-6|NA|TRBV3-1
TGTGCCAGCAGCCATCGCGCGGCAGACAATTCACCCCCCCACTTT
CASSHRAADNSPPHF
>18|NA|TRBJ2-3|NA|TRBV5-1
TGCGCCAGCAGCTGGCCGGCATCAGGGGACTCTGCCCCAGGTACGCAGTATTTT
CASSWPASGDSAPGTQYF
>12|NA|TRBJ1-2|NA|TRBV19
TGTGCCAGTAGCAGACCTGTTTATGGCTACACCTTC
CASSRPVYGYTF
>16|NA|TRBJ1-1|TRBD1|TRBV20-1
TGCAGTGCTAGGAGAGGTGGACAGGGGAGGAACACTGAAGCTTTCTTT
CSARRGGQGRNTEAFF
>13|NA|TRBJ2-5|NA|TRBV6-2/TRBV6-3
TGTGCCAGCAGTTACGGGCCCGGAGAGACCCAGTACTTC
CASSYGPGETQYF
>10|few|TRBJ2-7|NA|TRBV29-1
TGCAGCGTTGGTGGGGGTGAGCAGTACTTC
CSVGGGEQYF
>17|many|TRBJ2-1|TRBD2|TRBV7-6
TGTGCCAGCAGGCCTGGGGCTAGCGGGGGGTCCTACAATGAGCAGTTCTTC
CASRPGASGGSYNEQFF
>16|few|TRBJ2-6|NA|TRBV7-2
TGTGCCAGCAGCTTAGCGCCCGGGGCTGGGGCCAACGTCCTGACTTTC
CASSLAPGAGANVLTF
>15|NA|TRBJ2-7|NA|TRBV7-2
TGTGCCAGCAGCTTCGACCCCGAAGGCACATACGAGCAGTACTTC
CASSFDPEGTYEQYF
>13|many|TRBJ2-1|NA|TRBV12-3/TRBV12-4
TGTGCCAGCAGTCTAGGATCGGACAATGAGCAGTTCTTC
CASSLGSDNEQFF
>15|NA|TRBJ1-1|NA|TRBV9
TGTGCCAACAGCGGAGGAGGTGGGATCCCCACTGAAGCTTTCTTT
CANSGGGGIPTEAFF
>14|NA|TRBJ1-6|NA|TRBV7-9
TGTGCCAGCAGCTTAAGCAGGGGAAATTCACCCCTCCACTTT
CASSLSRGNSPLHF
>17|NA|TRBJ1-6|NA|TRBV12-3/TRBV12-4
TGTGCCAGCAGTTTCATCCGACAGACAGTGAGAGTCTCACCCCTCCACTTT
CASSFIRQTVRVSPLHF
>14|NA|TRBJ1-6|NA|TRBV5-1
TGCGCCAGCAGGGCCCGGGACACGAATTCACCCCTCCACTTT
CASRARDTNSPLHF
>15|NA|TRBJ1-6|NA|TRBV20-1
TGCAGTGCTAGAGATGTAAGACCGGGGGGTTCACCCCTCCACTTT
CSARDVRPGGSPLHF
>11|few|TRBJ2-1|NA|TRBV25-1
TGTGCCAGCAGTGATGGTTACGACCAGTTCTTC
CASSDGYDQFF
>15|many|TRBJ2-7|NA|TRBV3-1
TGTGCCAGCAGCCAAGATGCCTCAGGGTATGACGAGCAGTACTTC
CASSQDASGYDEQYF
>15|NA|TRBJ1-2|NA|TRBV6-5
TGTGCCAGCAGTTACTCAAGGGGGGGCGACTATGGCTACACCTTC
CASSYSRGGDYGYTF
>15|NA|TRBJ2-1|NA|TRBV7-3
TGTGCCAGCAGCTTAAAGAGCCTCCCGAGGGGTGAGCAGTTCTTC
CASSLKSLPRGEQFF
>15|NA|TRBJ2-1|NA|TRBV6-2/TRBV6-3
TGTGCCAGCAGCCCGTTTCTAAGGGGGGACAATGAGCAGTTCTTC
CASSPFLRGDNEQFF
>14|NA|TRBJ2-5|TRBD1|TRBV25-1
TGTGCCAGCAGTGAAAAGACAGGGGGCGATGAGCAGTACTTC
CASSEKTGGDEQYF
>14|NA|TRBJ1-1|TRBD1|TRBV6-1
TGTGCCACCACCTGGGACAGACAGAACACTGAAGCTTTCTTT
CATTWDRQNTEAFF
>14|NA|TRBJ2-3|NA|TRBV15
TGTGCCACCAGCAGACCCCGAGAGGCAGATACGCAGTATTTT
CATSRPREADTQYF
>13|few|TRBJ2-7|NA|TRBV7-3
TGTGCCAGCAGCCAGGGATTCGGGAACGAGCAGTACTTC
CASSQGFGNEQYF
>15|NA|TRBJ1-5|TRBD1|TRBV7-2
TGTGCCAGCAGCCCGTCGTCAGGGGGTGGCCAGCCCCAGCATTTT
CASSPSSGGGQPQHF
>15|few|TRBJ2-7|TRBD1|TRBV4-1
TGCGCCAGCAGCCACCCGGGACAGGTCTCCTACGAGCAGTACTTC
CASSHPGQVSYEQYF
>15|NA|TRBJ1-5|TRBD1|TRBV20-1
TGCAGTGCTAAACCGGGACAGGGCAACAATCAGCCCCAGCATTTT
CSAKPGQGNNQPQHF
>13|many|TRBJ1-2|NA|TRBV7-8
TGTGCCAGCAGCCCGGACTTAAACTATGGCTACACCTTC
CASSPDLNYGYTF
>18|few|TRBJ1-5|NA|TRBV7-2
TGTGCCAGCAGCTTAGAGGATGGCAGAAGGTACAGCAATCAGCCCCAGCATTTT
CASSLEDGRRYSNQPQHF
>18|many|TRBJ2-1|TRBD2|TRBV12-3/TRBV12-4
TGTGCCAGCAGTTTCACGATAGCGGGGGGTCGCTCCTACAATGAGCAGTTCTTC
CASSFTIAGGRSYNEQFF
>13|NA|TRBJ2-2|NA|TRBV7-9
TGTGCCCCCGGGACACCCAGCACCGGGGAGCTGTTTTTT
CAPGTPSTGELFF
>16|NA|TRBJ1-4|NA|TRBV7-8
TGTGCCAGCAGCCCCCCTGGGGGGGTTCGGAATGAAAAACTGTTTTTT
CASSPPGGVRNEKLFF
>13|few|TRBJ1-2|TRBD1|TRBV6-5
TGTGCCAGCAGCAGGGGACAGGGAGGCGGCTACACCTTC
CASSRGQGGGYTF
>15|many|TRBJ2-3|TRBD1|TRBV29-1
TGCAGCGCAACGCCAGTGAGGGGGCAAGCAGATACGCAGTATTTT
CSATPVRGQADTQYF
>16|NA|TRBJ2-2|NA|TRBV4-2
TGTGCCAGCAGCCAAGTTTTTGGGGGGAGCACCGGGGAGCTGTTTTTT
CASSQVFGGSTGELFF
>14|NA|TRBJ2-7|TRBD2|TRBV6-5
TGTGCCACTTTTAGCGGGAGGCCCCCCTACGAGCAGTACTTC
CATFSGRPPYEQYF